This is a list of T cell receptor beta chains from one sample in a study of a mutant IDH1 vaccine in newly diagnosed glioma. Data came from immunoSEQ multiplex PCR; TCRdb stores just in-frame clones and leaves some out. The top ten clones hold around 1.5% of a sample with roughly 42,000 clones, approximately 83% of them seen once. Their recognized antigens are unknown. This specimen was PBMCs, taken from a glioma patient whose treatment included an IDH1 peptide vaccine. The receptors shown here come from a man in his forties or fifties with glioma. CDR3s include the opening cysteine and the closing phenylalanine or tryptophan. D genes are given only for firm matches. The size of a clone is reported for some rows only, either as once, few or many, or as a class for expanded clones.

TRBJ2-5 TRBV6-6 TRBD1 - TGTGCCAGCAGTGGATTAGGACAGGTCCAAGAGACCCAGTACTTC CASSGLGQVQETQYF
TRBJ2-1 TRBV14 TRBD2 - TGTGCCAGCAGCCAAGGGACTAGCAAATACGATGAGCAGTTCTTC CASSQGTSKYDEQFF
TRBJ1-3 TRBV2 TRBD1 - TGTGCCAGCAGTGAAGGGGCAGGGGGTCGTCCTGGAAACACCATATATTTT CASSEGAGGRPGNTIYF
TRBJ2-5 TRBV29-1 - - TGCAGCGCCTTACCGGGACAAGGGAAGAGAGAGACCCAGTACTTC CSALPGQGKRETQYF
TRBJ2-2 TRBV6-5 TRBD1 once TGTGCCAGCAGAAAGGGACAGGGGGCCGGGGAGCTGTTTTTT CASRKGQGAGELFF
TRBJ2-3 TRBV20-1 - - TGCAGTGCTAGGACGACTACTACGCAGTATTTT CSARTTTTQYF
TRBJ2-7 TRBV11-2 - once TGTGCCAGCAGCTTCGGAGTGGGCGAGCAGTACTTC CASSFGVGEQYF
TRBJ1-2 TRBV4-1 TRBD1 once TGCGCCAGCAGCCACGAATTTTCTATGACAGGGATAAACTATGGCTACACCTTC CASSHEFSMTGINYGYTF
TRBJ2-2 TRBV7-6 TRBD1 - TGTGCCAGCAGCCAGGGACAGGGAGGGCCCGGGGAGCTGTTTTTT CASSQGQGGPGELFF
TRBJ2-7 TRBV4-2 TRBD1 - TGTGCCAGCAGCCCCCGGGACAGGTTTTACGAGCAGTACTTC CASSPRDRFYEQYF
TRBJ2-7 TRBV19 - few TGTGCCAGTAGTATAGATTGGACAGAAGCCTACGAGCAGTACTTC CASSIDWTEAYEQYF
TRBJ2-1 TRBV4-3 TRBD2 - TGCGCCAGCAGCCAGGGGGGGACTAGTCACAATGAGCAGTTCTTC CASSQGGTSHNEQFF
TRBJ1-5 TRBV28 - - TGTGCCAGCACAGCATCTAAGGGTAGCAATCAGCCCCAGCATTTT CASTASKGSNQPQHF
TRBJ2-1 TRBV5-1 TRBD2 - TGCGCCAGCAGCCCCCGGACTAGCGGTAGCAATGAGCAGTTCTTC CASSPRTSGSNEQFF
TRBJ2-7 TRBV13 TRBD2 - TGTGCCAGCAGCTCCTCTTCGCTAGCGGGAGGGCAAAGCTCCTACGAGCAGTACTTC CASSSSSLAGGQSSYEQYF
TRBJ1-1 TRBV13 - - TGTGCCAGCAGCTTCTCCGGGAACACTGAAGCTTTCTTT CASSFSGNTEAFF
TRBJ2-3 TRBV29-1 - - TGCAGCGTTTCTCAAGGGGAGAGCACAGATACGCAGTATTTT CSVSQGESTDTQYF
TRBJ2-2 TRBV7-7 - - TGTGCTAGCAGCCCTACTAACACCGGGGAGCTGTTTTTT CASSPTNTGELFF
TRBJ2-2 TRBV5-1 TRBD2 - TGCGCCAGCAGCCCAGGACTCGGGACTAGCGGCACCGGGGAGCTGTTTTTT CASSPGLGTSGTGELFF
TRBJ1-3 TRBV10-1 - once TGCGCCAGCAGGCCCGGGGACACCATATATTTT CASRPGDTIYF
TRBJ2-5 TRBV2 - - TGTGCCAGCAGACCCCCCCGGGCCGGAGGGGAGACCCAGTACTTC CASRPPRAGGETQYF
TRBJ2-1 TRBV4-1 - - TGCGCCAGCAGCCAAGATCTAGCGACCTACAATGAGCAGTTCTTC CASSQDLATYNEQFF
TRBJ2-1 TRBV6-4 - - TGTGCCAGCAGTTTCACCCCCAATGAGCAGTTCTTC CASSFTPNEQFF
TRBJ2-7 TRBV11-1 - - TGTGCCAGCAGCCCCCGGACGTCCTCCTTCTACGAGCAGTACTTC CASSPRTSSFYEQYF
TRBJ2-5 TRBV5-8 - - TGTGCCAGCAGAGGGATTACAGGGACGGAGACCCAGTACTTC CASRGITGTETQYF
TRBJ2-2 TRBV7-6 - - TGTGCCAGCAGCCCCTTGGAGGGGGTGAACACCGGGGAGCTGTTTTTT CASSPLEGVNTGELFF
TRBJ2-2 TRBV7-9 - - TGTGCCAGCAGCTTTGTCCCCGGGGAGCTGTTTTTT CASSFVPGELFF
TRBJ1-1 TRBV4-1 - once TGCGCCAGCAGCCAAGATGACGGGAACACTGAAGCTTTCTTT CASSQDDGNTEAFF
TRBJ1-4 TRBV6-6 - - TGTGCCAGCAGTCCCGGGACCCATAATGAAAAACTGTTTTTT CASSPGTHNEKLFF
TRBJ1-5 TRBV5-1 - once TGCGCCAGCAGCATCCGTCCCCGAGGCATTTCCAATCAGCCCCAGCATTTT CASSIRPRGISNQPQHF
TRBJ1-2 TRBV7-9 - - TGTGCCAGCAGTCAGATCTGGTCGGAGGGCTACACCTTC CASSQIWSEGYTF
TRBJ1-5 TRBV6-1 - - TGTGCCAGCAGTGAACTAGATCAGCCCCAGCATTTT CASSELDQPQHF
TRBJ1-5 TRBV27 - - TGTGCCAGCAGTTTTGCAGGGTTCAATCAGCCCCAGCATTTT CASSFAGFNQPQHF
TRBJ1-1 TRBV4-1 - - TGCGCCAGCAGCCAAGGCTACAACAGGGTCTCAGCTGAAGCTTTCTTT CASSQGYNRVSAEAFF
TRBJ2-3 TRBV4-1 - - TGCGCCAGCAGCCAAGACGGGAACACAGATACGCAGTATTTT CASSQDGNTDTQYF
TRBJ1-1 TRBV5-1 - - TGCGCCAGCAGCTGGGGGGGGGAGTACACTGAAGCTTTCTTT CASSWGGEYTEAFF
TRBJ2-6 TRBV28 - - TGTGCCAGCAGTTTACGGGGTCCAAATCGCTCTGGGGCCAACGTCCTGACTTTC CASSLRGPNRSGANVLTF
TRBJ1-4 TRBV5-6 TRBD1 - TGTGCCAGCAGCTTCATGCAGGGGGGTGAAAAACTGTTTTTT CASSFMQGGEKLFF
TRBJ1-5 TRBV23-1 - - TGCGCCAGCAGCTACAATACTAGGGGGGGCCTTGGCAATCAGCCCCAGCATTTT CASSYNTRGGLGNQPQHF
TRBJ1-1 TRBV6-5 - - TGTGCCAGCAGCTGGGTCCTTGAGGACACTGAAGCTTTCTTT CASSWVLEDTEAFF
TRBJ2-7 TRBV29-1 - - TGCAGCGTCGGACCCGGGAATAAATACGAGCAGTACTTC CSVGPGNKYEQYF
TRBJ2-1 TRBV19 TRBD2 few TGTGCCAGTAGCAACCCGCGGGGGATCGATGAGCAGTTCTTC CASSNPRGIDEQFF
TRBJ2-1 TRBV7-2 - - TGTGCCAGCAGCCGCATGGGGAATGAGCAGTTCTTC CASSRMGNEQFF
TRBJ1-1 TRBV23-1 TRBD1 - TGCGCCAGCGGGACCGGGACAGGGGATTTCCGGGACACTGAAGCTTTCTTT CASGTGTGDFRDTEAFF
TRBJ1-2 TRBV27 - - TGTGCCAGCAGTTTACAACGGAGTTATGGCTACACCTTC CASSLQRSYGYTF
TRBJ2-7 TRBV7-2 TRBD1 - TGTGCCAGCAGCCCTCCTCCGGGACAGGGCTACGAGCAGTACTTC CASSPPPGQGYEQYF
TRBJ2-7 TRBV6-5 TRBD2 once TGTGCCAGCACCCCCACGGGGGGGTACTACGAGCAGTACTTC CASTPTGGYYEQYF
TRBJ2-4 TRBV5-1 - - TGCGCCAGCAGCCCGGTGGGGGCCGAAAACATTCAGTACTTC CASSPVGAENIQYF